A selection of T cell receptor beta chains follows, all from one sample in a study of T cells after yellow fever vaccination. TCRdb ran MiXCR on the 5' RACE reads and lists one entry per CDR3 protein. This table has about 430,000 distinct CDR3 sequences, around 20% appearing once. The sequenced sample was PBMCs, obtained before the yellow fever booster vaccination. The receptors stem from a man aged 18 to 29 who received the YFV17D yellow fever vaccine. Both conserved end residues are part of each CDR3. The D gene is left open where the match is weak. Size tells how often a clone was seen (once, few, many) or the class of an expanded clone, and some rows leave it out.

clone_size | j_call | d_call | v_call | cdr3_nt | cdr3_aa
. | TRBJ2-4 | . | TRBV18 | TGTGCCAGCTCACCAGGGGAATACATTCAGTACTTC | CASSPGEYIQYF
many | TRBJ1-1 | TRBD1 | TRBV12-3/TRBV12-4 | TGTGCCAGCAGTTTTCTTAGGGGCGGGACAGGGGATCTCGTGAACACTGAAGCTTTCTTT | CASSFLRGGTGDLVNTEAFF
. | TRBJ2-5 | . | TRBV5-6 | TGTGCCAGCAGCCTGCCTGGCAACCAAGAGACCCAGTACTTC | CASSLPGNQETQYF
. | TRBJ1-6 | TRBD1 | TRBV12-3/TRBV12-4 | TGTGCCAGCACCCTAGGACAGGGTAAATCACCCCTCCACTTT | CASTLGQGKSPLHF
few | TRBJ2-3 | TRBD2 | TRBV10-3 | TGTGCCATTGGGACTAGCGGAGATACGCAGTATTTT | CAIGTSGDTQYF
. | TRBJ2-5 | . | TRBV5-6 | TGTGCCAGCAGCTTGCCCGTGTCGGGGCAAGAGACCCAGTACTTC | CASSLPVSGQETQYF
few | TRBJ1-6 | TRBD1 | TRBV6-5 | TGTGCCTCGGGAGGACAGGGTAGGAATTCACCCCTCCACTTT | CASGGQGRNSPLHF
few | TRBJ2-5 | TRBD1 | TRBV12-3/TRBV12-4 | TGTGCCAGCAGTAGGCGGACAGGGGGGCCGGAGACCCAGTACTTC | CASSRRTGGPETQYF
. | TRBJ2-5 | TRBD2 | TRBV7-2 | TGTGCCAGCAGCTTACCCCCCGGGACTAGCGGGGGGACCCAGTACTTC | CASSLPPGTSGGTQYF
few | TRBJ2-5 | TRBD2 | TRBV7-9 | TGTGCCAGCAGCCCCGGGACTAGCGGGGTCCAAGAGACCCAGTACTTC | CASSPGTSGVQETQYF
few | TRBJ1-6 | . | TRBV6-5 | TGTGCCAGCGGGATGGACACAACACCCGCATCACCCCTCCACTTT | CASGMDTTPASPLHF
. | TRBJ2-5 | . | TRBV2 | TGTGCCAGCAGTGTCGAGGCCCGGGAGACCCAGTACTTC | CASSVEARETQYF
few | TRBJ2-3 | . | TRBV6-4 | TGTGCCAGCAGTGACGGGGGATTTAGCACAGATACGCAGTATTTT | CASSDGGFSTDTQYF
few | TRBJ2-5 | TRBD1 | TRBV3-1 | TGTGCCAGCATCCCACCCGAAACACAGGGGGTGCAAGAGACCCAGTACTTC | CASIPPETQGVQETQYF
few | TRBJ2-1 | TRBD1 | TRBV5-1 | TGCGCCAGCAGCGAGGGACAGGGGCCCCACAATGAGCAGTTCTTC | CASSEGQGPHNEQFF
few | TRBJ2-3 | TRBD2 | TRBV7-2 | TGTGCCAGCAGCTCCCTAGCGGGGGATACGCAGTATTTT | CASSSLAGDTQYF
few | TRBJ1-2 | TRBD1 | TRBV6-2/TRBV6-3 | TGTGCCAGCAGTCGAGGGACAGGGACCTATGGCTACACCTTC | CASSRGTGTYGYTF
. | TRBJ1-2 | . | TRBV5-1 | TGCGCCAGCAGCGGGGACCTTCGAGCTAACTATGGCTACACCTTC | CASSGDLRANYGYTF
. | TRBJ1-1 | . | TRBV7-9 | TGTGCCGCCCGAGGGGCTTCGACTGAAGCTTTCTTT | CAARGASTEAFF
. | TRBJ2-1 | . | TRBV24-1 | TGTGCCACCAGTCTTGGGCGCCTTACCTACAATGAGCAGTTCTTC | CATSLGRLTYNEQFF
. | TRBJ2-3 | . | TRBV6-6 | TGTGCCAGCAGCCACACCCGGGGGCCTTCAGATACGCAGTATTTT | CASSHTRGPSDTQYF
. | TRBJ2-5 | TRBD1 | TRBV20-1 | TGCAGTGCTAGGGGGGACAGGGGCAGCGGAGAGACCCAGTACTTC | CSARGDRGSGETQYF
few | TRBJ1-2 | . | TRBV6-6 | TGTGCCAGCAGTTACGCCCCCCCAGGCTACACCTTC | CASSYAPPGYTF
. | TRBJ2-3 | TRBD1 | TRBV9 | TGTGCCAGCAGCGTAAGGACAGGGGGCAATTACGGAGCAGATACGCAGTATTTT | CASSVRTGGNYGADTQYF
many | TRBJ2-1 | TRBD1 | TRBV7-9 | TGTGCCAGCAGCTTAGGGACAGGTATCCACAATGAGCAGTTCTTC | CASSLGTGIHNEQFF
. | TRBJ1-2 | TRBD1 | TRBV29-1 | TGCAGCGGAACAGGGGGCGGTGGCTACACCTTC | CSGTGGGGYTF
. | TRBJ1-1 | TRBD1 | TRBV6-2/TRBV6-3 | TGTGCCAGCAGTTACTGGACAGGGGGTCAAGCTTTCTTT | CASSYWTGGQAFF
few | TRBJ1-2 | . | TRBV7-2 | TGTGCCAGCAGCTCAAGGGCACGGCACGGGAGCCCTAACTATGGCTACACCTTC | CASSSRARHGSPNYGYTF
. | TRBJ2-7 | TRBD1 | TRBV5-1 | TGCGCCAGCAGCAGAGGGACAGGGTCCTACGAGCAGTACTTC | CASSRGTGSYEQYF
. | TRBJ1-1 | . | TRBV6-4 | TGTGCCAGCAGTGAAGAGGGTTTTCGCACTGAAGCTTTCTTT | CASSEEGFRTEAFF
. | TRBJ2-5 | TRBD2 | TRBV29-1 | TGCAGCGTAGCGGGGACGGACGCTACGACCCAGTACTTC | CSVAGTDATTQYF
. | TRBJ1-1 | . | TRBV12-3/TRBV12-4 | TGTGCCAGCAGTTTACCGGGCCCCCTCTGGACTGAAGCTTTCTTT | CASSLPGPLWTEAFF
many | TRBJ2-1 | . | TRBV4-3 | TGCGCCAGCAGCCAGGTCTCAGGGACATGGCGTAATGAGCAGTTCTTC | CASSQVSGTWRNEQFF
few | TRBJ1-1 | . | TRBV6-5 | TGTGCCAGCATTGCCGGGCCCCGGGGGAACACTGAAGCTTTCTTT | CASIAGPRGNTEAFF
many | TRBJ2-7 | TRBD1 | TRBV7-3 | TGTGCCAGCAGCTCCGGGACAGGCTCCCAGAAGGAGCAGTACTTC | CASSSGTGSQKEQYF